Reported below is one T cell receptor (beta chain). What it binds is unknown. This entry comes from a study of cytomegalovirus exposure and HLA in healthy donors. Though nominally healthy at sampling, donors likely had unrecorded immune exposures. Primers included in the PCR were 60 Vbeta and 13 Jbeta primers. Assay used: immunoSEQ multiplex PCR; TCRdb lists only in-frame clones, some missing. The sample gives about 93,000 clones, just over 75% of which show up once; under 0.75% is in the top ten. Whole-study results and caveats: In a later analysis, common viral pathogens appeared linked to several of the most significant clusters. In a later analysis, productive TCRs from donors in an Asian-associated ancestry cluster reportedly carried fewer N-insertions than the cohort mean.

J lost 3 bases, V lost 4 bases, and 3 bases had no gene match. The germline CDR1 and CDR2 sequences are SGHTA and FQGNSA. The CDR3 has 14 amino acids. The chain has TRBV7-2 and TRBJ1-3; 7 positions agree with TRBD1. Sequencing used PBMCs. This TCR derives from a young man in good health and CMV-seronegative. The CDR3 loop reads CASSSTGVGNTIYF. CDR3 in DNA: TGTGCCAGCAGCTCTACAGGGGTTGGAAACACCATATATTTT.